The sequence of this T cell receptor (beta chain) was determined in a study of beta chain features in type 1 diabetes. Study-wide results and limits: Within each of all four CD4+ subsets, Type 1 diabetes patients had TCRB CDR3s that were moderately but significantly shorter. High-TCR-expressing cells could be over-represented by cDNA sequencing.

All of the isolated RNA was reverse transcribed, so expressed TCRB transcripts were sequenced. The data were produced by immunoSEQ multiplex PCR, yet TCRdb's version contains in-frame clones alone and is incomplete. The sample has over 200,000 clones; roughly a tenth are singletons. Details on this clone: The antigen remains undetermined.

From germline, CDR1 is SGHDN and CDR2 FVKESK. V gave up 5 bases and J gave up 1 base; unmatched junction bases: 8. The CDR3 totals 16 residues. The rearrangement uses TRBV14 and TRBJ2-3; the match to TRBD2 covers 8 bases. The sample comprised naive CD4+ T cells from blood. The clonotype comes from a man younger than 40 with type 1 diabetes. Written as DNA, the CDR3 is TGTGCCAGCAGCTCAGCGCCAGCGGGGGGCACAGATACGCAGTATTTT. Protein sequence: CASSSAPAGGTDTQYF.